This T cell receptor (beta chain) was captured by sequencing in a study of cytotoxic CD8 clonotypes in ibrutinib-treated CLL. General study points: Patients had baseline clonality above age-matched healthy donors, and this clonality moved with circulating CD8+ T-cell counts.

The method was immunoSEQ multiplex PCR; TCRdb's version includes in-frame clones alone and lacks a portion of them. The sample shows 130,000 or so clones, around 77% of them seen only once. The CDR3 loop spans 14 amino acids. Germline CDR1 reads LNHNV; CDR2 reads YYDKDF (reference sequence). Trimming left V 0 bases short and J 0 bases short, with 5 bases between. Of note for this clone: Its antigen is unknown.

The sequence was collected from a human donor with chronic lymphocytic leukemia. The gene calls are TRBV15 and TRBJ1-1, with D uncertain. The specimen comprised PBMCs, sampled after 12 months of ibrutinib treatment. CDR3 protein: CATSRDHMNTEAFF. As DNA, the CDR3 is TGTGCCACCAGCAGAGATCACATGAACACTGAAGCTTTCTTT.